Here is one TCR beta chain with its context. Its specificity is unknown. The data derive from a study of PD-1 blockade in mismatch repair-deficient tumors. About the study: Patients had approximately 11 mismatch repair-deficient cancer types, all previously treated and progressing. General study results and limits: Rapid post-treatment expansion, then contraction, generally preceding radiologic response, marked tumor-resident clones.

Three pembrolizumab responders had their TCRs sequenced. Assay: immunoSEQ multiplex PCR; the TCRdb copy retains only in-frame clones and omits some. The sample includes 90,000 to 130,000 clones, over 65% of them seen just once. Per germline, CDR1 MNHEY and CDR2 SMNVEV (reference sequence). The CDR3 is made up of 17 amino acids. V lost 0 bases, J lost 6 bases, and 20 bases lay in between. The sample in question was peripheral blood, obtained about 60 weeks after starting pembrolizumab. This sequence was found in an adult with mismatch repair-deficient cancer. V is TRBV27 and J is TRBJ1-2; tentatively, D is TRBD1 (6 bases). The CDR3 protein is CASSLSNSFWGADGYTF. CDR3 DNA: TGTGCCAGCAGTTTATCGAATTCGTTTTGGGGGGCGGATGGCTACACCTTC.